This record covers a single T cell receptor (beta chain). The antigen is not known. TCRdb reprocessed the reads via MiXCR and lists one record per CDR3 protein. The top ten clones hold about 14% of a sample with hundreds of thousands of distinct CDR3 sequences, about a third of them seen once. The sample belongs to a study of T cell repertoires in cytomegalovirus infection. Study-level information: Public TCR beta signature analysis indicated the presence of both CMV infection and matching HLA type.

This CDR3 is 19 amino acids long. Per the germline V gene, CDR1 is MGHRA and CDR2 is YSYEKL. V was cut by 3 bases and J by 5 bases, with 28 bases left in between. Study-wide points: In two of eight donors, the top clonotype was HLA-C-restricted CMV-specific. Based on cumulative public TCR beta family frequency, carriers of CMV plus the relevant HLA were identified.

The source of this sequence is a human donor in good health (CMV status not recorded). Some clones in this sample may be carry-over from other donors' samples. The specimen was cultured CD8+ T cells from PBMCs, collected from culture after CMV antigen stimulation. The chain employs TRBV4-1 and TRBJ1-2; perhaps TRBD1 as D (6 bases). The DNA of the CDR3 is TGCGCCAGCAGCCACTGGACAGAGCACATTCTCGACGAGGAATATGGCTACACCTTC. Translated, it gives CASSHWTEHILDEEYGYTF.